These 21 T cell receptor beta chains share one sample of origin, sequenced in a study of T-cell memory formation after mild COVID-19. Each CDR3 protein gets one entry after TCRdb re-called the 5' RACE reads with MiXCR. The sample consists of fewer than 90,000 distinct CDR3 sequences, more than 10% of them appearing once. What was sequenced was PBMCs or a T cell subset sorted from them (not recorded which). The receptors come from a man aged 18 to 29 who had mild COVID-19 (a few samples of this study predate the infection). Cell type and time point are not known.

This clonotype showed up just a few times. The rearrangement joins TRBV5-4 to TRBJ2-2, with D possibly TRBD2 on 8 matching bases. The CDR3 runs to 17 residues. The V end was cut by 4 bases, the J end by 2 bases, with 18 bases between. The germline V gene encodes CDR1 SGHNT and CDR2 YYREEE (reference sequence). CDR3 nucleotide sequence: TGTGCCAGCAGCGAACCGGGGGGGGACAGCAACACCGGGGAGCTGTTTTTT. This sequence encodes CASSEPGGDSNTGELFF.

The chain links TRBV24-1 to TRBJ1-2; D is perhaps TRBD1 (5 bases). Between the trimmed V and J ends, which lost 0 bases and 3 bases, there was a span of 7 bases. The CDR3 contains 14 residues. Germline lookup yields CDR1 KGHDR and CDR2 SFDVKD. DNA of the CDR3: TGTGCCACCAGTGATTTGAGAGGGGACTATGGCTACACCTTC. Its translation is CATSDLRGDYGYTF.

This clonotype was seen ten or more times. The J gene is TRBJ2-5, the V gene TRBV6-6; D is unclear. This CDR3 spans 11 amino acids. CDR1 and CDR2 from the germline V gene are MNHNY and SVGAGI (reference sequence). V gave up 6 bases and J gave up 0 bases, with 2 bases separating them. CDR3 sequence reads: CASSHQETQYF. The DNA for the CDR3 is TGTGCCAGCAGCCACCAAGAGACCCAGTACTTC.

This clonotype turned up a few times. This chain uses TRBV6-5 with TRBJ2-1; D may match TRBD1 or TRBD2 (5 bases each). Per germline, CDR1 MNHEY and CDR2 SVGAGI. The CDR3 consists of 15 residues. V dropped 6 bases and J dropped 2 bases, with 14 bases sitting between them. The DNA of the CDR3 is TGTGCCAGCAGCACCGGGACCATTCCCTACAATGAGCAGTTCTTC. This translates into CASSTGTIPYNEQFF.

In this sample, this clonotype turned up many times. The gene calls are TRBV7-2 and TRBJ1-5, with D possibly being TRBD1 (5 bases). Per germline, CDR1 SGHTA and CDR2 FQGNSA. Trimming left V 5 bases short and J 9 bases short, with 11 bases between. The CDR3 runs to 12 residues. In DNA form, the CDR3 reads TGTGCCAGCAGCCCCGGGGGATGGCCCCAGCATTTT. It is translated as CASSPGGWPQHF.

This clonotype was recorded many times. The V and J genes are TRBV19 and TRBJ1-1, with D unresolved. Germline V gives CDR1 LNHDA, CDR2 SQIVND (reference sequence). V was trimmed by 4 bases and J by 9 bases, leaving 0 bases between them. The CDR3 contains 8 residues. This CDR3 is CASSKAFF. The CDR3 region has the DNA TGTGCCAGTAGTAAAGCTTTCTTT.

The chain's CDR3 is CASSTSGALTDTQYF. CDR3 bases: TGTGCCAGCAGCACCAGCGGGGCCCTCACAGATACGCAGTATTTT. The genes are TRBV9 and TRBJ2-3, with 7 nucleotides matching TRBD2. The CDR3 has 15 residues. Germline values: CDR1 SGDLS, CDR2 YYNGEE. After removal of 4 bases from V and 2 bases from J, the junction contained 7 bases not matched to a gene.

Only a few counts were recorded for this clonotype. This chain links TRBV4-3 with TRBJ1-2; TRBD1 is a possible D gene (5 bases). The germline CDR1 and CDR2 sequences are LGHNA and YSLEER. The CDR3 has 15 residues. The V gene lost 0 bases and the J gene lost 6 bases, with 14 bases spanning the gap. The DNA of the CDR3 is TGCGCCAGCAGCCAAGAGTCAAGAACGGGGCATGGCTACACCTTC. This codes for CASSQESRTGHGYTF.

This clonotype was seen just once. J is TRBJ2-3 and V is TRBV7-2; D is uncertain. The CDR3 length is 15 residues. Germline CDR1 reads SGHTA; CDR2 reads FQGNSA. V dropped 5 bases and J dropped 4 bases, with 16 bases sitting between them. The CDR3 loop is CASSAQNPLADTQYF. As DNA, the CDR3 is TGTGCCAGCAGCGCGCAAAACCCGCTAGCAGATACGCAGTATTTT. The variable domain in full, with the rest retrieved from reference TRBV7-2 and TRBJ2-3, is GAGVSQSPSNKVTEKGKDVELRCDPISGHTALYWYRQSLGQGLEFLIYFQGNSAPDKSGLPSDRFSAERTGGSVSTLTIQRTQQEDSAVYLCASSAQNPLADTQYFGPGTRLTVL.

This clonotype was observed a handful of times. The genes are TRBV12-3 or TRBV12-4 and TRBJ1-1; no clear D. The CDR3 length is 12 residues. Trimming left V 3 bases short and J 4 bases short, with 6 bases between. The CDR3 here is CASSFSPTEAFF. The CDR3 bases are TGTGCCAGCAGTTTTTCCCCCACTGAAGCTTTCTTT.

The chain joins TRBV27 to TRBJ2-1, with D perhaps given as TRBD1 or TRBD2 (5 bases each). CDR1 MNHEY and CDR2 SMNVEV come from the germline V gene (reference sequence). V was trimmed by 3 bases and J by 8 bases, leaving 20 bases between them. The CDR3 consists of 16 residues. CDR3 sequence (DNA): TGTGCCAGCAGTTTCCAGACGGGTCCACGGGGCTATGAGCAGTTCTTC. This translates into CASSFQTGPRGYEQFF.

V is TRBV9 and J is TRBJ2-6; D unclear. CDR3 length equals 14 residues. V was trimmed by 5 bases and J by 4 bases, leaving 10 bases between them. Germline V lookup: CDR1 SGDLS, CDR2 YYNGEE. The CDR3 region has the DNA TGTGCCAGCAGAAATCACTCCGGGGCCAACGTCCTGACTTTC. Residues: CASRNHSGANVLTF. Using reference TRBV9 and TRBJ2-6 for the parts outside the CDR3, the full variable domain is DSGVTQTPKHLITATGQRVTLRCSPRSGDLSVYWYQQSLDQGLQFLIQYYNGEERAKGNILERFSAQQFPDLHSELNLSSLELGDSALYFCASRNHSGANVLTFGAGSRLTVL.

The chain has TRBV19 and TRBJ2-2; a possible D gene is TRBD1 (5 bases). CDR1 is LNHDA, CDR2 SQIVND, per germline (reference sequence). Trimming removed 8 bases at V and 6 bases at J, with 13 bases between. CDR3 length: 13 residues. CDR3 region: CASSTSGSGELFF. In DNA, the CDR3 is TGTGCCAGTTCTACCTCAGGGTCCGGGGAGCTGTTTTTT.

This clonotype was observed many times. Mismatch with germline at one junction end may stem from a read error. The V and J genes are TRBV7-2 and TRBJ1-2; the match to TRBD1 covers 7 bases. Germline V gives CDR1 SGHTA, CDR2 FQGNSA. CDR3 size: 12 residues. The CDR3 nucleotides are TGTGCCAGCAGTTACTCCCGGGACAGAGAAAAATTC. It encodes CASSYSRDREKF.

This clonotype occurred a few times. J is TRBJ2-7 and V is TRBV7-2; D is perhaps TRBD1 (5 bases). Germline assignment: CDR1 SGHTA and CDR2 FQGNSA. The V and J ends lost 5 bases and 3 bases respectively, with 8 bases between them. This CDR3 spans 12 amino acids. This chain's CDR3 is CASSKTGYEQYV. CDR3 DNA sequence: TGTGCCAGCAGCAAAACAGGCTACGAGCAGTACGTC.

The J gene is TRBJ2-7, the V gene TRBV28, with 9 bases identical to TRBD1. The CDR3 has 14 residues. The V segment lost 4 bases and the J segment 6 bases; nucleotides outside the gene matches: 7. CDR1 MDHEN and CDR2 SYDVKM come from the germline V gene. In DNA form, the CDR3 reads TGTGCCAGCAGTTCATGGGACAGGGAGGGCGAGCAGTACGTC. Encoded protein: CASSSWDREGEQYV.

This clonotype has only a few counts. This CDR3 reads CASSGSTSTWETQYF. DNA of the CDR3: TGTGCCAGCAGTGGATCGACTAGCACTTGGGAGACCCAGTACTTC. The chain links TRBV2 to TRBJ2-5, with TRBD2 matching over 7 bases. CDR1 is SNHLY, CDR2 FYNNEI, per germline. CDR3 length equals 15 residues. J lost 5 bases, V lost 4 bases, and 10 bases had no gene match.

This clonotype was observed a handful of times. The CDR3 is CASNPSENTEAFF. The CDR3 nucleotides are TGTGCCAGCAACCCCTCCGAGAACACTGAAGCTTTCTTT. The chain carries TRBV7-9 and TRBJ1-1; unclear D gene. Germline CDR1 SEHNR, CDR2 FQNEAQ (reference sequence). Trimming pared 7 bases from V and 1 base from J, leaving 10 bases between. There are 13 residues in the CDR3.

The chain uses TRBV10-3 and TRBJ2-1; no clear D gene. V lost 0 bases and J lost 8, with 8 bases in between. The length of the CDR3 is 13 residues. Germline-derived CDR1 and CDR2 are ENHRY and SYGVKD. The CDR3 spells CAISESKLDEQFF. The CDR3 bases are TGTGCCATCAGTGAGTCGAAGCTCGATGAGCAGTTCTTC.

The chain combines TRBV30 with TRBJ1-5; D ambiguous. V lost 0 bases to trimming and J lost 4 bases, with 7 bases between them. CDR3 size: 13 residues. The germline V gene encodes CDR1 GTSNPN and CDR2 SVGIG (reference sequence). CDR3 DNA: TGTGCCTGGAGTGTGGCAGCTAATCAGCCCCAGCATTTT. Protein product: CAWSVAANQPQHF.

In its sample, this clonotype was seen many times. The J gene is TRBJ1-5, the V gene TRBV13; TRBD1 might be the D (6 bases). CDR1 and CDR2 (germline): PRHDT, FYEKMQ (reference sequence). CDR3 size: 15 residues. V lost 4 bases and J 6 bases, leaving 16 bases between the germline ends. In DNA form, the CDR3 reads TGTGCCAGCAGCTCTTACAGGGCTTACGGTCAGCCCCAGCATTTT. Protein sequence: CASSSYRAYGQPQHF.